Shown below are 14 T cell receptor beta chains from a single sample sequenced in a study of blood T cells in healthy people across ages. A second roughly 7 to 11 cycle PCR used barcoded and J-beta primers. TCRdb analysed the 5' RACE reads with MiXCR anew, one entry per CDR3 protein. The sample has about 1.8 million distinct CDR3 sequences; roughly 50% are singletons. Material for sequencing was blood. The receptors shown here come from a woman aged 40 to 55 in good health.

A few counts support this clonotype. CDR3 coding DNA: TGCGCCAGCAGCCATCTACAGGGAGGTGGCAATCAGCCCCAGCATTTT. Amino acid sequence: CASSHLQGGGNQPQHF. The V call is TRBV4-1, the J call TRBJ1-5; the D gene is possibly TRBD1 (6 bases). This CDR3 region has 16 residues. Trimming removed 3 bases from V and 2 bases from J, with 14 bases in between. Germline V CDR1 and CDR2: MGHRA, YSYEKL.

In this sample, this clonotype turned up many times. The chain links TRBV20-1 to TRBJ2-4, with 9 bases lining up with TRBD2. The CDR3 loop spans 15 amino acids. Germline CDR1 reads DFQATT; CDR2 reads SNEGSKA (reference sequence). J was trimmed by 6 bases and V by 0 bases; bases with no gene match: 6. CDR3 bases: TGCAGTGCTAGAGACCCTAGCGGGGACGCAAACATTCAGTACTTC. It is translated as CSARDPSGDANIQYF.

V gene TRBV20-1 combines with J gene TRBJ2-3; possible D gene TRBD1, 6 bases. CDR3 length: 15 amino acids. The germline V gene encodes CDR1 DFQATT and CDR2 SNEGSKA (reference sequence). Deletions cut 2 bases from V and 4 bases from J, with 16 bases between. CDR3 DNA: TGCAGTGCTAGACGAATCGGAGAGGGGGCAGATACGCAGTATTTT. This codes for CSARRIGEGADTQYF.

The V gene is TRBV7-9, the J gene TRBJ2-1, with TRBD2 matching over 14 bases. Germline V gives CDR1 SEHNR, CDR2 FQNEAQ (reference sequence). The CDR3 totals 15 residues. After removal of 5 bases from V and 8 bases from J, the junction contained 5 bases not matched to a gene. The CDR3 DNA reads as TGTGCCAGCAGCAGGACTAGCGGGGGGCAGGATGAGCAGTTCTTC. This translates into CASSRTSGGQDEQFF.

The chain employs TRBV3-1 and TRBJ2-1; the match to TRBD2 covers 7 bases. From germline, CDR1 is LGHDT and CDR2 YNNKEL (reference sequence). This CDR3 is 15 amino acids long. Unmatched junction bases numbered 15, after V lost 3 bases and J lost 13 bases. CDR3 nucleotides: TGTGCCAGCAGCCAGGGACTACCGATTGGAGAGACCCAGTTCTTC. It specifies CASSQGLPIGETQFF.

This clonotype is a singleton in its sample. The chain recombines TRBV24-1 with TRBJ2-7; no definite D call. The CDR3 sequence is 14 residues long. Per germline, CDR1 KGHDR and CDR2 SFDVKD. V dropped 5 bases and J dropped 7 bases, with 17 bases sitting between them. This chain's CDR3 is CATSATFGYNEQYF. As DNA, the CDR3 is TGTGCCACCAGTGCCACGTTTGGCTACAATGAGCAGTACTTC.

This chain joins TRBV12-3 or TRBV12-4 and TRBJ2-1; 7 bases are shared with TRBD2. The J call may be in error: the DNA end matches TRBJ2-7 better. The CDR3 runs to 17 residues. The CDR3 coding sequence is TGTGCCAGCAGTTTCGTACTCGGGGGGTCTACCTACAATGAGCAGTACTTC. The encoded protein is CASSFVLGGSTYNEQYF.

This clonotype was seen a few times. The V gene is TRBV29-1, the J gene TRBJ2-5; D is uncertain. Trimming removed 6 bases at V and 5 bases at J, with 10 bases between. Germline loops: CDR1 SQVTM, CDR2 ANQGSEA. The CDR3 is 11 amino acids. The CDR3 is CSVEYLETQYF. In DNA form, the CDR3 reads TGCAGCGTAGAGTATTTGGAGACCCAGTACTTC. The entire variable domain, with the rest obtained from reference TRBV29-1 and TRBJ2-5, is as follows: SAVISQKPSRDICQRGTSLTIQCQVDSQVTMMFWYRQQPGQSLTLIATANQGSEATYESGFVIDKFPISRPNLTFSTLTVSNMSPEDSSIYLCSVEYLETQYFGPGTRLLVL.

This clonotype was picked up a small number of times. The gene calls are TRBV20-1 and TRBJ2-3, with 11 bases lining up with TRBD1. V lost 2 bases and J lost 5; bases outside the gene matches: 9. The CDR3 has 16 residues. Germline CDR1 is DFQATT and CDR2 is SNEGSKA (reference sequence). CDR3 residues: CSARFRGQGVEDTQYF. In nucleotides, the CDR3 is TGCAGTGCTAGATTTAGGGGACAGGGGGTTGAAGATACGCAGTATTTT.

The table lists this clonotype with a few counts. The CDR3 DNA reads as TGTGCCAGCAGTTATTTACTAGCGGGGAGTGTTGGAGAGACCCAGTACTTC. Translating it yields CASSYLLAGSVGETQYF. This rearrangement joins TRBV6-5 to TRBJ2-5; 10 bases are a match to TRBD2. Trimming removed 3 bases from V and 4 bases from J; junction bases left unmatched: 11. The CDR3 length is 17 residues. Germline assignment: CDR1 MNHEY and CDR2 SVGAGI.

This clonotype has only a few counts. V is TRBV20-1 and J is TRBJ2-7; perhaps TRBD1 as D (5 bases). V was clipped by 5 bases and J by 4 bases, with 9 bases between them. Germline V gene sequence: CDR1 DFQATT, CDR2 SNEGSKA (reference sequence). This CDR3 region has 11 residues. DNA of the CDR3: TGCAGTGCTTACGACAGTTACGAGCAGTACTTC. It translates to CSAYDSYEQYF.

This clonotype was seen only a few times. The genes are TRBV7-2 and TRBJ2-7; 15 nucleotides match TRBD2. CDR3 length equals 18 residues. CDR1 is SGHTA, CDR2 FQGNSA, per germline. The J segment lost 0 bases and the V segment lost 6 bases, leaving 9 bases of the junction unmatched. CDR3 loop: CASRRTSGGASNSYEQYF. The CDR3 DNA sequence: TGTGCCAGCAGACGGACTAGCGGGGGGGCCTCAAACTCCTACGAGCAGTACTTC. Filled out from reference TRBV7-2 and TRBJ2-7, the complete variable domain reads GAGVSQSPSNKVTEKGKDVELRCDPISGHTALYWYRQSLGQGLEFLIYFQGNSAPDKSGLPSDRFSAERTGGSVSTLTIQRTQQEDSAVYLCASRRTSGGASNSYEQYFGPGTRLTVT.

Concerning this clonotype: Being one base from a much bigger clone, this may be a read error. The CDR3 sequence is CASSLDRDTLREQYF. CDR3 DNA sequence: TGTGCCAGCAGTCTGGACAGGGACACCCTTCGTGAGCAGTACTTC. The chain combines TRBV6-1 with TRBJ2-5; TRBD1 agrees at 8 bases. The V segment lost 5 bases and the J segment 11 bases; nucleotides outside the gene matches: 16. CDR3 length: 15 residues. Germline V lookup: CDR1 MNHNS, CDR2 SASEGT.

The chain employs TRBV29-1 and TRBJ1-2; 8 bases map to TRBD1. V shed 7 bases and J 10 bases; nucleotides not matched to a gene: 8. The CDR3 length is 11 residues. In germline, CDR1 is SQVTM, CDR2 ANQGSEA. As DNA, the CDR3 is TGCAGCGGGACCCAGGGGGCGGACTACACCTTC. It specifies CSGTQGADYTF.